The 32 T cell receptor beta chains below were found in one sample sequenced in a study of metastatic and nonmetastatic thyroid tumors. TCRdb redid the clone calls on the PCR reads using MiXCR. The data contain approximately 38,000 clones, roughly 28% of them singletons. Until they underwent thyroid surgery, no patient had received any treatment. Sequencing used blood. Receptors originate from a male donor with papillary thyroid cancer or a benign thyroid nodule (not recorded which). Some clones in this sample may be carry-over from other donors' samples.

This clone qualifies as medium-sized. This chain connects TRBV24-1 to TRBJ1-3; D not resolved. The CDR3 has 10 residues. Deletions cut 5 bases from V and 11 bases from J, with 6 bases between. Per germline, CDR1 KGHDR and CDR2 SFDVKD. The CDR3 sequence is CATSVMPIYF. Here the CDR3 DNA reads TGTGCCACCAGTGTTATGCCCATATATTTT.

This clone has at least ten counts. J is TRBJ2-3 and V is TRBV28, with 7 bases aligning to TRBD2. Germline values: CDR1 MDHEN, CDR2 SYDVKM. Unmatched junction bases numbered 10, after V lost 3 bases and J lost 4 bases. The CDR3 runs to 16 residues. The CDR3 coding sequence is TGTGCCAGCAGTTTGGAAGCGGGGCGGGGCCCAGATACGCAGTATTTT. Translated, it gives CASSLEAGRGPDTQYF.

This clone appeared many times. The chain is built from TRBV12-3 or TRBV12-4 and TRBJ2-1, with 11 bases aligning to TRBD2. The J segment lost 2 bases and the V segment lost 6 bases, leaving 9 bases of the junction unmatched. The CDR3 is 17 amino acids. DNA for the CDR3: TGTGCCAGCAGCCGGAACCTACTAGCGGGAGCCTACAATGAGCAGTTCTTC. Protein product: CASSRNLLAGAYNEQFF.

This clone was observed many times. The chain links TRBV6-4 to TRBJ2-6; D tentatively fits TRBD1 or TRBD2 (5 bases each). The CDR3 extends over 15 amino acids. Trimming took 2 bases from V and 0 from J, leaving 5 bases between them. Looked up from germline, CDR1 is MRHNA and CDR2 is SNTAGT. The CDR3 sequence is CASSDGGSGANVLTF. The CDR3 coding sequence is TGTGCCAGCAGTGACGGGGGCTCTGGGGCCAACGTCCTGACTTTC.

This clone was observed at least ten times. This chain links TRBV5-1 with TRBJ2-5, with TRBD1 matching over 8 bases. The CDR3 sequence is 15 residues long. Germline V gene sequence: CDR1 SGHRS, CDR2 YFSETQ. The ends lost 4 bases at V and 5 bases at J; junction bases unmatched: 10. CDR3 sequence reads: CASSRPQGVGETQYF. CDR3 bases: TGCGCCAGCAGCCGTCCACAGGGGGTGGGGGAGACCCAGTACTTC.

This clone was recorded many times. The CDR3 bases are TGTGCCAGCAGACTATCGGGACTAGAGTCTAACACAGATACGCAGTATTTT. This gives the protein CASRLSGLESNTDTQYF. This chain uses TRBV6-5 with TRBJ2-3; 8 bases map to TRBD2. This CDR3 comprises 17 residues. V gave up 6 bases and J gave up 2 bases; unmatched junction bases: 13. CDR1 MNHEY and CDR2 SVGAGI come from the germline V gene.

Only one count was recorded for this clone. The chain recombines TRBV20-1 with TRBJ2-7, with 8 bases that match TRBD2. Trimming took 5 bases from V and 4 from J; bases not matched to a gene: 13. The CDR3 is made up of 15 amino acids. The germline CDR1 and CDR2 sequences are DFQATT and SNEGSKA (reference sequence). The CDR3 coding sequence is TGCAGTGCTTTACCGACTAGCGCAGGCAGGTACGAGCAGTACTTC. Translating gives CSALPTSAGRYEQYF.

In this sample, this clone turned up many times. The rearrangement links TRBV5-1 to TRBJ2-3; D might be TRBD1 (5 bases). Per germline, CDR1 SGHRS and CDR2 YFSETQ. V lost 6 bases and J lost 3, with 17 bases in between. The CDR3 has 15 residues. CDR3 nucleotide sequence: TGCGCCAGCACACAGGCAGGTTATATGACAGATACGCAGTATTTT. It yields the protein CASTQAGYMTDTQYF. Full variable domain (missing parts from reference TRBV5-1 and TRBJ2-3): KAGVTQTPRYLIKTRGQQVTLSCSPISGHRSVSWYQQTPGQGLQFLFEYFSETQRNKGNFPGRFSGRQFSNSRSEMNVSTLELGDSALYLCASTQAGYMTDTQYFGPGTRLTVL.

The CDR3 coding sequence is TGTGCCAGCAGCCTACAGGTTCCTGGGGCCAACGTCCTGACTTTC. Protein: CASSLQVPGANVLTF. This chain uses TRBV7-9 with TRBJ2-6; the D gene is possibly TRBD1 (5 bases). The CDR3 has 15 amino acids. In germline, CDR1 is SEHNR, CDR2 FQNEAQ (reference sequence). Trimming removed 5 bases at V and 2 bases at J, with 10 bases between. The full variable domain, with the rest looked up from reference TRBV7-9 and TRBJ2-6, is DTGVSQNPRHKITKRGQNVTFRCDPISEHNRLYWYRQTLGQGPEFLTYFQNEAQLEKSRLLSDRFSAERPKGSFSTLEIQRTEQGDSAMYLCASSLQVPGANVLTFGAGSRLTVL.

This clone was found a few times. This rearrangement joins TRBV2 to TRBJ1-2; no definite D call. The CDR3 is made up of 14 amino acids. Germline V gives CDR1 SNHLY, CDR2 FYNNEI. Between the trimmed V and J ends, which lost 6 bases and 7 bases, there was a span of 18 bases. The CDR3, as DNA: TGTGCCAGCAGGAAGGACCGTGCGAGTCTTGGCTACACCTTC. Amino acids: CASRKDRASLGYTF.

In this sample, this clone turned up a few times. The chain is built from TRBV6-1 and TRBJ1-1; D is perhaps TRBD1 (6 bases). The CDR3 contains 13 residues. V was pared by 7 bases and J by 6 bases, with 15 bases between. Germline-derived CDR1 and CDR2 are MNHNS and SASEGT. CDR3 loop: CASTKLTGAEAFF. Written as DNA, the CDR3 is TGTGCCAGCACCAAACTGACAGGAGCTGAAGCTTTCTTT.

This chain connects TRBV27 to TRBJ1-2; D uncertain. Germline values: CDR1 MNHEY, CDR2 SMNVEV (reference sequence). The V end was cut by 4 bases, the J end by 4 bases, with 10 bases between. The CDR3 contains 13 residues. CDR3 in amino acids: CASSWKVGYGYTF. The CDR3 bases are TGTGCCAGCAGTTGGAAAGTCGGCTATGGCTACACCTTC.

The rearrangement joins TRBV6-1 to TRBJ1-1, with D tentatively TRBD1 (6 bases). CDR1 MNHNS and CDR2 SASEGT come from the germline V gene. V lost 3 bases, J lost 4 bases, and 15 bases lay in between. The length of the CDR3 is 15 residues. The CDR3 DNA is TGTGCCAGCAGTGACCTAAGCCCAGGGGCCACTGAAGCTTTCTTT. It specifies CASSDLSPGATEAFF.

Concerning this clone: Other nucleotide sequences from this sample produce the same CDR3. The chain employs TRBV5-1 and TRBJ2-2, with D maybe TRBD2 (5 bases). Germline CDR1 is SGHRS and CDR2 is YFSETQ. The CDR3 is 14 residues long. With 4 bases removed from V and 2 bases from J, the gap between germline ends came to 9 bases. The CDR3 reads CASSLTINTGELFF. The CDR3 DNA follows: TGCGCCAGCAGCCTGACTATTAACACCGGGGAGCTGTTTTTT. Full variable domain (missing parts from reference TRBV5-1 and TRBJ2-2): KAGVTQTPRYLIKTRGQQVTLSCSPISGHRSVSWYQQTPGQGLQFLFEYFSETQRNKGNFPGRFSGRQFSNSRSEMNVSTLELGDSALYLCASSLTINTGELFFGEGSRLTVL.

Relative to its sample, this clone is medium-sized. The CDR3 DNA sequence: TGCGCCAGCAGCCAAGGGTTGGGCTATGGCTACACCTTC. Amino acids: CASSQGLGYGYTF. V usage is TRBV4-1 and J usage is TRBJ1-2; D remains ambiguous. Per the germline V gene, CDR1 is MGHRA and CDR2 is YSYEKL. Trimming removed 1 base from V and 4 bases from J, with 7 bases in between. There are 13 residues in the CDR3.

V and J are TRBV18 and TRBJ1-2, with a possible D match to TRBD1 (5 bases). V was cut by 3 bases and J by 2 bases, with 13 bases left in between. The CDR3 is 15 residues long. CDR1 KGHSH and CDR2 LQKENI come from the germline V gene. This CDR3 reads CASSPDTTANYGYTF. In DNA form, the CDR3 reads TGTGCCAGCTCACCTGATACGACAGCCAACTATGGCTACACCTTC. Drawing the rest from reference TRBV18 and TRBJ1-2, the complete variable domain is NAGVMQNPRHLVRRRGQEARLRCSPMKGHSHVYWYRQLPEEGLKFMVYLQKENIIDESGMPKERFSAEFPKEGPSILRIQQVVRGDSAAYFCASSPDTTANYGYTFGSGTRLTVV.

This chain joins TRBV24-1 and TRBJ2-2, with 10 nucleotides matching TRBD1. The V gene end was trimmed by 7 bases and the J gene end by 3 bases; junction bases not matched to a gene: 1. Per the germline V gene, CDR1 is KGHDR and CDR2 is SFDVKD. This CDR3 is built from 14 residues. The CDR3 protein is CATRGTGDTGELFF. Written as DNA, the CDR3 is TGTGCCACCAGGGGGACAGGGGACACCGGGGAGCTGTTTTTT.

This clone was observed a few times. The chain recombines TRBV20-1 with TRBJ2-1; perhaps TRBD1 as D (5 bases). Trimming removed 3 bases from V and 8 bases from J, with 14 bases in between. Germline values: CDR1 DFQATT, CDR2 SNEGSKA (reference sequence). This CDR3 spans 13 amino acids. CDR3 DNA sequence: TGCAGTGCTAGTAAGACAGATTCCCATGAGCAGTTCTTC. Translated, it gives CSASKTDSHEQFF.

Details on this clone: Since a much larger clone is just one base distant, this may be a read error. The V call is TRBV28, the J call TRBJ2-1, with a weak D call TRBD2 (5 bases). V lost 2 bases and J lost 13, with 18 bases in between. CDR3 length: 14 amino acids. Germline CDR1 is MDHEN and CDR2 is SYDVKM. Here the CDR3 DNA reads TGTGCCAGCAGTTTAGAGGGAGCCTACAACGATCAGTTCTTC. As protein: CASSLEGAYNDQFF.

This clone turned up a few times. The same CDR3 also results from other DNA sequences found in this sample. This chain joins TRBV2 and TRBJ1-3, with 7 bases identical to TRBD1. The CDR3 is made up of 14 amino acids. Per germline, CDR1 SNHLY and CDR2 FYNNEI. V lost 9 bases and J lost 1; bases outside the gene matches: 6. This CDR3 reads CARSTGDSGNTIYF. CDR3 coding DNA: TGTGCCAGATCTACAGGGGATTCTGGAAACACCATATATTTT.

Worth noting for this clone: One end of the junction fails to match germline, which may point to a read error. This chain connects TRBV10-3 to TRBJ1-2, with 9 bases matching TRBD1. The CDR3 is 14 amino acids. In germline, CDR1 is ENHRY, CDR2 SYGVKD. The CDR3 nucleotides read TGTGCCATCAGCTTGACAGGGGGTGCCTATGGCTACATCTTC. The encoded protein is CAISLTGGAYGYIF.

The V call is TRBV7-9, the J call TRBJ2-7; 13 bases fit TRBD2. This CDR3 spans 14 amino acids. The germline V gene has CDR1 SEHNR and CDR2 FQNEAQ (reference sequence). The V and J ends lost 8 bases and 8 bases, in that order; junction bases with no gene match: 9. DNA of the CDR3: TGTGCCAGCTCGACCGGGACTAGCGGGGTTAAGCAGTACTTC. It encodes CASSTGTSGVKQYF.

The rearrangement joins TRBV20-1 to TRBJ2-7; D might be TRBD1 (8 bases). V lost 5 bases and J 3 bases, leaving 14 bases between the germline ends. Germline V gene sequence: CDR1 DFQATT, CDR2 SNEGSKA (reference sequence). This CDR3 is 13 amino acids long. CDR3 nucleotides: TGCAGTGCTTGGGGGGGGACAGGCTACGAGCAGTACTTC. Protein: CSAWGGTGYEQYF.

This clone occurred many times. The genes are TRBV27 and TRBJ1-2; tentative D call: TRBD1 (6 bases). Germline V gene sequence: CDR1 MNHEY, CDR2 SMNVEV (reference sequence). V was shortened by 2 bases and J by 6 bases, with 10 bases between the two germline ends. This CDR3 has 13 residues. The CDR3 coding sequence is TGTGCCAGCAGTTTACAGGGGTTGGATGGCTACACCTTC. This translates into CASSLQGLDGYTF.

The chain employs TRBV28 and TRBJ1-5, with D perhaps TRBD1 (5 bases). The CDR3 length is 17 residues. Trimming took 9 bases from V and 1 from J, leaving 22 bases between them. The V gene's germline CDR1 is MDHEN and CDR2 SYDVKM. This CDR3 is CASWSAASGRSNQPQHF. CDR3 DNA: TGTGCCAGTTGGTCGGCGGCTTCAGGGCGAAGCAATCAGCCCCAGCATTTT.

Comments on this clone: The same CDR3 is also encoded by other DNA sequences in this sample. This chain links TRBV29-1 with TRBJ2-7, with 7 bases identical to TRBD2. J was trimmed by 2 bases and V by 6 bases; bases with no gene match: 10. Per the germline V gene, CDR1 is SQVTM and CDR2 is ANQGSEA. The CDR3 consists of 14 residues. The chain's CDR3 is CSVRGGTTTYEQYF. CDR3 DNA: TGCAGCGTGAGGGGAGGGACTACCACCTACGAGCAGTACTTC.

The CDR3 DNA follows: TGCAGTGCTAGAGGGGCTAGCGGGGACTCCTACGAGCAGTACTTC. This encodes CSARGASGDSYEQYF. The genes are TRBV20-1 and TRBJ2-7; 9 positions match TRBD2. V was clipped by 1 base and J by 0 bases; unmatched bases: 4. The CDR3 extends over 15 amino acids. The germline CDR1 and CDR2 sequences are DFQATT and SNEGSKA (reference sequence).

This clone turned up a few times. The chain joins TRBV15 to TRBJ1-2; TRBD1 agrees at 8 bases. CDR3 length equals 17 residues. After removal of 0 bases from V and 8 bases from J, the junction contained 14 bases not matched to a gene. Germline V gene sequence: CDR1 LNHNV, CDR2 YYDKDF (reference sequence). As DNA, the CDR3 is TGTGCCACCAGCAGAGATCGCGGACAGGGAATTTTGTGGGGCTACACCTTC. Protein sequence: CATSRDRGQGILWGYTF.

The V call is TRBV7-2, the J call TRBJ2-7, with 7 bases fitting TRBD2. The junction had 4 bases not matched to a gene; V was cut back by 1 base and J by 4 bases. CDR1 and CDR2 (germline): SGHTA, FQGNSA. This CDR3 region has 14 residues. This chain's CDR3 is CASSLGAGSYEQYF. DNA of the CDR3: TGTGCCAGCAGCTTAGGAGCGGGGAGTTACGAGCAGTACTTC.

The table lists this clone with a few counts. This chain connects TRBV19 to TRBJ2-1, with 7 bases fitting TRBD1. Germline assignment: CDR1 LNHDA and CDR2 SQIVND (reference sequence). This CDR3 has 14 amino acids. The J segment lost 4 bases and the V segment lost 5 bases, leaving 5 bases of the junction unmatched. In nucleotides, the CDR3 is TGTGCCAGTAGTGGTGGGGACAGATACAATGAGCAGTTCTTC. Residues: CASSGGDRYNEQFF.

This clone was seen at least ten times. Distinct nucleotide sequences in the sample also encode this CDR3. The genes are TRBV28 and TRBJ2-7, with 13 bases lining up with TRBD2. CDR1 MDHEN and CDR2 SYDVKM come from the germline V gene. V lost 6 bases, J lost 3 bases, and 8 bases stayed unmatched. There are 16 residues in the CDR3. The CDR3 sequence: CASSPIGLAGVYEQYF. The CDR3 coding sequence is TGTGCCAGCAGCCCAATAGGACTAGCGGGAGTCTACGAGCAGTACTTC.

This clone qualifies as medium-sized. V and J are TRBV6-4 and TRBJ2-1; D is perhaps TRBD2 (5 bases). CDR1 is MRHNA, CDR2 SNTAGT, per germline. This CDR3 has 15 residues. Trimming cost V 3 bases and J 6 bases, with 15 bases left between them. Here the CDR3 reads CASSERSEGSNEQFF. DNA for the CDR3: TGTGCCAGCAGTGAGCGTAGCGAGGGTTCCAATGAGCAGTTCTTC.